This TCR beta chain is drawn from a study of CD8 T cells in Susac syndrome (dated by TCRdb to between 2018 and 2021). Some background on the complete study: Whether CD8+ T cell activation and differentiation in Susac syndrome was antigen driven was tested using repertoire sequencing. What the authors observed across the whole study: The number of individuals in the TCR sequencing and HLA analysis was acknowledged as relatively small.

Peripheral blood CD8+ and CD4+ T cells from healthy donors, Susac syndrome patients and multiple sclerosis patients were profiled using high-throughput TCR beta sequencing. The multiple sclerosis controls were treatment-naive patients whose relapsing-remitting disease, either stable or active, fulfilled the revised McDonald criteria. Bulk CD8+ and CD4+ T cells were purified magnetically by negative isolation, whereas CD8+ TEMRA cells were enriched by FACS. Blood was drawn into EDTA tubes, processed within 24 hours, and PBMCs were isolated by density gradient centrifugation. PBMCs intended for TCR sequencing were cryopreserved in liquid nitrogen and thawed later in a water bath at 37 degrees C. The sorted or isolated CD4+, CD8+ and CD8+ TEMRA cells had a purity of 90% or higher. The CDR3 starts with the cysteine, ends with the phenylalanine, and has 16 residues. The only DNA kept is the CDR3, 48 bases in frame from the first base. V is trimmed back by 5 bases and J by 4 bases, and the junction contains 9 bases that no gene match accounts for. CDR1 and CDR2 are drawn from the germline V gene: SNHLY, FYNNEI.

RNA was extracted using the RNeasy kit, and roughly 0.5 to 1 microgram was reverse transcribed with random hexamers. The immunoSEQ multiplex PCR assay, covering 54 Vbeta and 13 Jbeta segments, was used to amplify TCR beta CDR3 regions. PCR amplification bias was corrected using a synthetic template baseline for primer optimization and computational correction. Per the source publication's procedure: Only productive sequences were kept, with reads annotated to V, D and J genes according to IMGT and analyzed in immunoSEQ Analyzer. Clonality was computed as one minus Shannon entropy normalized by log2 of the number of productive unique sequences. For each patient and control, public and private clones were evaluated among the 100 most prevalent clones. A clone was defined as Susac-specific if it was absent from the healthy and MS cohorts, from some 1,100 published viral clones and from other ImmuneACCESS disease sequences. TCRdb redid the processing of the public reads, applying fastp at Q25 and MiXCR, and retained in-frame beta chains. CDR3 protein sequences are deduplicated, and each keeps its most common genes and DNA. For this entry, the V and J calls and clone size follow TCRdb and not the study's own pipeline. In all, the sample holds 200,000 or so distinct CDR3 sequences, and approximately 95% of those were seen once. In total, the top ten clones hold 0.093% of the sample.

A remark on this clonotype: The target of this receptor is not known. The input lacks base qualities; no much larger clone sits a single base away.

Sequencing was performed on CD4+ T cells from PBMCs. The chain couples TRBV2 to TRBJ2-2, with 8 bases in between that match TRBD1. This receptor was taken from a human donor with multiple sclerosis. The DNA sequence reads TGTGCCAGCAGTCCGGACAGGGCCGGGGTCACCGGGGAGCTGTTTTTT. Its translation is CASSPDRAGVTGELFF.